The sequence of this T cell receptor beta chain was determined in a study of blood T cell repertoires in COVID-19. Looking at the study overall: Some COVID-19 samples were acute and others convalescent; all came from the United States, Italy and Spain.

Germline V lookup: CDR1 LGHNA, CDR2 YNFKEQ. This CDR3 has 16 amino acids. The V and J ends lost 0 bases and 8 bases, in that order; junction bases with no gene match: 12. Produced via immunoSEQ multiplex PCR; TCRdb's table is partial and in-frame only. The sample has about 93,000 clones; roughly 90% are singletons. The sample comprised peripheral blood. The rearrangement joins TRBV4-2 to TRBJ2-5; TRBD1 agrees at 7 bases. The TCR comes from a human donor with active COVID-19. The donor label of this sample is uncertain. CDR3: CASSQESTGLLKTQYF. In DNA form, the CDR3 reads TGTGCCAGCAGCCAAGAATCGACAGGGTTATTGAAAACCCAGTACTTC.